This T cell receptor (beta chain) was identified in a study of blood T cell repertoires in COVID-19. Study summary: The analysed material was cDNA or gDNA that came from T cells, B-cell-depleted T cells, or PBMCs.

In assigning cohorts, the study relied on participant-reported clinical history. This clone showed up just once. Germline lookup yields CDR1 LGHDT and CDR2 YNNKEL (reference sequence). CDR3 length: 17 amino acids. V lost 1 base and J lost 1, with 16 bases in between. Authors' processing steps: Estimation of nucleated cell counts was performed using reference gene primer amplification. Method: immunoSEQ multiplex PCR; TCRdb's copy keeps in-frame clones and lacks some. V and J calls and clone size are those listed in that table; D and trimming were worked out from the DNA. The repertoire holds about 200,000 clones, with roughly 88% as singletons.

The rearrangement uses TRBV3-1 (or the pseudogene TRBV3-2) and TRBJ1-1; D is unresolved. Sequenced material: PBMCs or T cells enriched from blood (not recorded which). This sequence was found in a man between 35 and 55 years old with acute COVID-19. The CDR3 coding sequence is TGTGCCAGCAGCCAAGGGCAGGTTTCTTTTCCGAACACTGAAGCTTTCTTT. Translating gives CASSQGQVSFPNTEAFF.